This paragraph reports one T cell receptor (beta chain). Its cognate antigen is unknown. Both 60 Vbeta primers and 13 Jbeta primers went into the PCR. Method: immunoSEQ multiplex PCR; TCRdb's copy keeps in-frame clones and lacks some. This repertoire shows fewer than 120,000 clones, 65% to 80% found once; its top ten account for about 2.9%. Trimming removed 0 bases from V and 1 base from J, with 13 bases in between. Per the germline V gene, CDR1 is MNHEY and CDR2 is SVGAGI. The CDR3 extends over 16 amino acids. The sample is drawn from a study of cytomegalovirus exposure and HLA in healthy donors. General study points: In most subjects, TCR beta sequences reportedly gave accurate predictions of HLA-A and HLA-B alleles.

The donors, nominally healthy at sampling, likely had unrecorded immune exposures. The source of this sequence is a woman aged 60-70 years in good health and CMV-seropositive. This chain joins TRBV6-5 and TRBJ2-7, with a possible D match to TRBD2 (6 bases). What was sequenced was PBMCs. Here the CDR3 reads CASSYSVGLKSYEQYF. In DNA, the CDR3 is TGTGCCAGCAGTTACTCGGTTGGACTAAAATCCTACGAGCAGTACTTC.